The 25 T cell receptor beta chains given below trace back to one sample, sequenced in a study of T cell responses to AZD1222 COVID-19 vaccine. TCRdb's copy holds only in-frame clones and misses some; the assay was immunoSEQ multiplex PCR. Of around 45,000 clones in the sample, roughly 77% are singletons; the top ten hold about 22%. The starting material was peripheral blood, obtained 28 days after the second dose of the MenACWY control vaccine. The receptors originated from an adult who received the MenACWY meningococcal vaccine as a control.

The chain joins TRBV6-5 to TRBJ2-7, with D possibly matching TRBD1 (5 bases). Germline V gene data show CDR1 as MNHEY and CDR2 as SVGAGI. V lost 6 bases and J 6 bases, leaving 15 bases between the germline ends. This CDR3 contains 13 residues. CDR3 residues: CASSHLGRGEQYF. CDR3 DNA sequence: TGTGCCAGCAGCCACCTCGGAAGGGGCGAGCAGTACTTC.

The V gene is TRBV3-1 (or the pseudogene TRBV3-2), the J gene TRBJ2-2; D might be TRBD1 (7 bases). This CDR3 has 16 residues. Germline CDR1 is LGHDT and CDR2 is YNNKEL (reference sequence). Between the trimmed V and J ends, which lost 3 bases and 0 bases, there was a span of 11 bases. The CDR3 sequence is CASSQQGGANTGELFF. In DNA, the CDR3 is TGTGCCAGCAGCCAGCAGGGGGGTGCGAACACCGGGGAGCTGTTTTTT.

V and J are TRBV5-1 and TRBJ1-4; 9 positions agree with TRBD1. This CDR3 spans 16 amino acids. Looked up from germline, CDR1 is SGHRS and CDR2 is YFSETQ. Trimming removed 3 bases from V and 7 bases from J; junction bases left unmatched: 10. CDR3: CASSSGQGGFGEKLFF. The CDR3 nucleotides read TGCGCCAGCAGCTCGGGACAGGGAGGGTTTGGTGAAAAACTGTTTTTT.

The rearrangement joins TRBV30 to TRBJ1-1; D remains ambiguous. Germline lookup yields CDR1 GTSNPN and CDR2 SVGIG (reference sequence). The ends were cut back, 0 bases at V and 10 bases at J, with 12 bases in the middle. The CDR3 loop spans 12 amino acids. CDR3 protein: CAWSVPIGPAFF. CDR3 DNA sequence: TGTGCCTGGAGTGTACCGATTGGGCCAGCTTTCTTT.

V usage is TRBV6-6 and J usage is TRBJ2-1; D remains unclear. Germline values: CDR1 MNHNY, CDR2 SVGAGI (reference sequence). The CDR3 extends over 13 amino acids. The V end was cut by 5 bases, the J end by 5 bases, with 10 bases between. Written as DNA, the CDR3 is TGTGCCAGCAGTCTCACCTCAGACAATGAGCAGTTCTTC. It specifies CASSLTSDNEQFF.

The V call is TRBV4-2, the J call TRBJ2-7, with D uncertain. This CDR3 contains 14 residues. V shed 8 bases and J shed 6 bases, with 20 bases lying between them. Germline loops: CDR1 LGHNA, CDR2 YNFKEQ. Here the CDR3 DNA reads TGTGCCAGCTCCCCCCGGCTAGAAGCCTTCGAGCAGTACTTC. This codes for CASSPRLEAFEQYF.

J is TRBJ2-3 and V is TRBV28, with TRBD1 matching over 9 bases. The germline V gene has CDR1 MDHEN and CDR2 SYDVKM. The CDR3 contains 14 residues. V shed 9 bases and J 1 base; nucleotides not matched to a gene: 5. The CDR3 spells CASYRQGGTDTQYF. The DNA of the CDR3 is TGTGCCAGTTATCGACAGGGGGGCACAGATACGCAGTATTTT.

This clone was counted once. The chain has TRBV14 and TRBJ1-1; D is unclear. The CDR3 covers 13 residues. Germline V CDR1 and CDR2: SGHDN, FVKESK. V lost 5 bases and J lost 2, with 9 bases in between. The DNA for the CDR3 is TGTGCCAGCAGCGAATATCGAAACACTGAAGCTTTCTTT. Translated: CASSEYRNTEAFF.

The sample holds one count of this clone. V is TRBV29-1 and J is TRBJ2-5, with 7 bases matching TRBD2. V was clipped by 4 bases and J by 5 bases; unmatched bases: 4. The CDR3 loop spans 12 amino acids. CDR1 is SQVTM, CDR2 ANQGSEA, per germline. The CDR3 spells CSVGVGGETQYF. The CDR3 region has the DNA TGCAGCGTTGGTGTGGGGGGGGAGACCCAGTACTTC.

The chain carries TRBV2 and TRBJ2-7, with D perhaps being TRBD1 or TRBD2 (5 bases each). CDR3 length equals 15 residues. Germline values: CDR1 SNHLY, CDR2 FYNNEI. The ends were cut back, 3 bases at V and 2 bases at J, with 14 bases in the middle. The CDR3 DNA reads TGTGCCAGCAGTGATAGGACAATTAGCGCCTACGAGCAGTACTTC. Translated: CASSDRTISAYEQYF. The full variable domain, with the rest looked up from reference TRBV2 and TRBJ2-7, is EPEVTQTPSHQVTQMGQEVILRCVPISNHLYFYWYRQILGQKVEFLVSFYNNEISEKSEIFDDQFSVERPDGSNFTLKIRSTKLEDSAMYFCASSDRTISAYEQYFGPGTRLTVT.

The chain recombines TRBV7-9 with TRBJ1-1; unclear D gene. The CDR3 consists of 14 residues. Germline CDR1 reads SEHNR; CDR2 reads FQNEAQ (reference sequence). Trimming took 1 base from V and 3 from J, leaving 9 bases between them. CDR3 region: CASSLEALDTEAFF. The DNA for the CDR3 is TGTGCCAGCAGCTTAGAGGCATTGGACACTGAAGCTTTCTTT.

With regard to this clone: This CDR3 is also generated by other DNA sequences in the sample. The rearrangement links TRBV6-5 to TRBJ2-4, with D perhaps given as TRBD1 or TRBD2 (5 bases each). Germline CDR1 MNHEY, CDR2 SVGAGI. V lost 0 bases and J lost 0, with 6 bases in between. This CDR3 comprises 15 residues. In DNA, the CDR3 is TGTGCCAGCAGTTACTCGAGGGGAGCCAAAAACATTCAGTACTTC. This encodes CASSYSRGAKNIQYF.

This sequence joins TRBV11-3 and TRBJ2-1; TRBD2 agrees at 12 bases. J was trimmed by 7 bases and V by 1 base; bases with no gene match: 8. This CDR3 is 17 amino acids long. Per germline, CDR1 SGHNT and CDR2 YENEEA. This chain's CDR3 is CASSLGRLAGGFNEQFF. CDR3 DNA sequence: TGTGCCAGCAGCTTAGGTCGGCTAGCGGGGGGGTTTAATGAGCAGTTCTTC.

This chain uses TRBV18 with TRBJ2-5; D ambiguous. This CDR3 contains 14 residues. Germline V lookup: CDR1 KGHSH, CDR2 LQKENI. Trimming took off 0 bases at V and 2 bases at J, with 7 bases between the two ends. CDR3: CASSPPLPQETQYF. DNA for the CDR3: TGTGCCAGCTCACCACCGCTGCCTCAAGAGACCCAGTACTTC.

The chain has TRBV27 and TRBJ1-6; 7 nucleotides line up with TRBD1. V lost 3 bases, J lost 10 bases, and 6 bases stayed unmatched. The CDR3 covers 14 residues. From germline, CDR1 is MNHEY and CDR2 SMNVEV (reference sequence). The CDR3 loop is CASSFGTERSPLHF. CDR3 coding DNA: TGTGCCAGCAGTTTTGGGACAGAAAGATCACCCCTCCACTTT.

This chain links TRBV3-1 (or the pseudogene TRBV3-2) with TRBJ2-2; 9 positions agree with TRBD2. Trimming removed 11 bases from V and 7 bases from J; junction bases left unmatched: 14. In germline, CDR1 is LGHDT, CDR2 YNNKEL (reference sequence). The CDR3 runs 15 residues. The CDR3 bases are TGTGCCCCCCGCCCCCGGGCGGGGGGGGGCGGGGAGCTGTTTTTT. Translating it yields CAPRPRAGGGGELFF.

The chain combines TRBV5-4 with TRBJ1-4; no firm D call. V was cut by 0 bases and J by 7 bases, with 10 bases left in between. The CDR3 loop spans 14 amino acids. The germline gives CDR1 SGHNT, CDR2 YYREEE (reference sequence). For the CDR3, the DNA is TGTGCCAGCAGCTTGGCCGGCCGGGGTGAAAAACTGTTTTTT. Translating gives CASSLAGRGEKLFF.

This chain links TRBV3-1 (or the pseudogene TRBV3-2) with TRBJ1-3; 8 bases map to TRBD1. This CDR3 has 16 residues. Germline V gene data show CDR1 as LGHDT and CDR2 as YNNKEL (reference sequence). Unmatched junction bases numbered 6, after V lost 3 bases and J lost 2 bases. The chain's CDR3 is CASSQTTGGTGNTIYF. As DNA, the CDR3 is TGTGCCAGCAGCCAGACTACAGGGGGTACTGGAAACACCATATATTTT.

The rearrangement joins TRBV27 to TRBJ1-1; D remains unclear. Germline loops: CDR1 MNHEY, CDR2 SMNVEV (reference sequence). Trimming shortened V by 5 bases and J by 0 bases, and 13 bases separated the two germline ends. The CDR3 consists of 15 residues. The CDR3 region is CASSLGSLMNTEAFF. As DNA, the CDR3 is TGTGCCAGCAGTCTCGGTTCCCTCATGAACACTGAAGCTTTCTTT.

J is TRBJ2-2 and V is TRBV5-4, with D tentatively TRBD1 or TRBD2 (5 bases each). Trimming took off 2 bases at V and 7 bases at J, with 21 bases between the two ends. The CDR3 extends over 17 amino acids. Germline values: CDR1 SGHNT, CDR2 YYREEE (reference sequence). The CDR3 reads CASSFFSGTPRGGELFF. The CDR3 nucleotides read TGTGCCAGCAGCTTTTTCTCCGGGACCCCGAGGGGCGGGGAGCTGTTTTTT.

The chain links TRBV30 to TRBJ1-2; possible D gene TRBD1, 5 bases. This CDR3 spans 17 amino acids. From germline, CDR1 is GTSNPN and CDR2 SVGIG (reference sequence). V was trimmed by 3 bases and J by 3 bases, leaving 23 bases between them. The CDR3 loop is CAWRATRLTEGYYGYTF. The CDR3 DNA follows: TGTGCCTGGAGAGCGACTAGGTTAACGGAGGGGTACTATGGCTACACCTTC.

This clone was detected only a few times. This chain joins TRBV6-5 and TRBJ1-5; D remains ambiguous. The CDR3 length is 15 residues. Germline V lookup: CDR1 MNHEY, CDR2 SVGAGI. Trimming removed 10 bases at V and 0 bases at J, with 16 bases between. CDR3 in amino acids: CATASQKGSNQPQHF. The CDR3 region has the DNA TGTGCCACCGCCTCCCAGAAGGGTAGCAATCAGCCCCAGCATTTT.

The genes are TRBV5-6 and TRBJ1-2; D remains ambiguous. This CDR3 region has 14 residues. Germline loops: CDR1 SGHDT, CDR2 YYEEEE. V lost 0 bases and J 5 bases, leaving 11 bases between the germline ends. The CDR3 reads CASSLDISGYGYTF. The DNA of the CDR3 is TGTGCCAGCAGCTTGGACATCTCTGGATATGGCTACACCTTC.

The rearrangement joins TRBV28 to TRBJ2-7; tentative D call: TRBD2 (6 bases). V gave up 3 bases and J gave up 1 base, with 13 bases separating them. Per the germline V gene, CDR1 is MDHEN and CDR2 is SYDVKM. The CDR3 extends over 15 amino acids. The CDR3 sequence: CASSFRLVRSYEQYF. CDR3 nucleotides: TGTGCCAGCAGTTTTCGACTAGTCCGGTCCTACGAGCAGTACTTC.

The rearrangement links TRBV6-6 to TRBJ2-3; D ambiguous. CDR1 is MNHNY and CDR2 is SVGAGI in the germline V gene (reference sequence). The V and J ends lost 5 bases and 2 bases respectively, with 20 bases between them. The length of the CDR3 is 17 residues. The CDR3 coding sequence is TGTGCCAGCAGTCCATTGCTAGGTCTCGCAAACACAGATACGCAGTATTTT. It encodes CASSPLLGLANTDTQYF.